One sample yielded the 5 T cell receptor beta chains listed below, sequenced in a study of cytomegalovirus exposure and HLA in healthy donors. PCR involved 60 Vbeta and 13 Jbeta primers. Clones were sequenced by immunoSEQ multiplex PCR, and TCRdb holds only the in-frame ones, with some missing. The table gives around 110,000 clones; the top ten clones make up approximately 6.8% of it. Sequenced: PBMCs. These receptors were obtained from a middle-aged man in good health and CMV-seropositive.

The chain is built from TRBV27 and TRBJ2-3; 8 bases align to TRBD2. V shed 2 bases, J shed 3 bases, and the junction held 4 bases outside the gene matches. This CDR3 is 15 amino acids long. Germline CDR1 reads MNHEY; CDR2 reads SMNVEV (reference sequence). The chain's CDR3 is CASSLVAGFTDTQYF. CDR3 in DNA: TGTGCCAGCAGTTTAGTAGCGGGATTTACAGATACGCAGTATTTT.

In regard to this clone: One junction end does not reproduce the germline sequence, and a read error may be involved. The chain joins TRBV7-7 to TRBJ2-7, with 8 bases matching TRBD1. The CDR3 runs to 13 residues. The germline V gene encodes CDR1 SSHAT and CDR2 FNYEAQ (reference sequence). CDR3 sequence: CASSYGQGDEQYF. In DNA form, the CDR3 reads TGTGCTAGCAGCTACGGACAGGGAGACGAGCAGTACTTC.

V and J are TRBV6-5 and TRBJ2-3; no reliable D call. The CDR3 spans 14 residues. CDR1 and CDR2 from the germline V gene are MNHEY and SVGAGI. Between the trimmed V and J ends, which lost 5 bases and 1 base, there was a span of 10 bases. The CDR3 sequence is CASSPRVGTDTQYF. The CDR3 DNA is TGTGCCAGCAGTCCTCGAGTCGGCACAGATACGCAGTATTTT.

J is TRBJ2-7 and V is TRBV10-3; 10 positions match TRBD2. V dropped 6 bases and J dropped 5; count of bases not matched to a gene: 7. The germline V gene has CDR1 ENHRY and CDR2 SYGVKD. This CDR3 region has 14 residues. CDR3 loop: CAISTSGMSHEQYF. The CDR3 DNA follows: TGTGCCATCAGCACTAGCGGGATGTCCCACGAGCAGTACTTC.

The V gene is TRBV7-8, the J gene TRBJ2-4, with 7 bases lining up with TRBD2. Germline CDR1 reads SGHVS; CDR2 reads FQNEAQ. CDR3 length equals 12 residues. With V trimmed by 7 bases and J by 5 bases, 2 bases remained unmatched. The CDR3 nucleotides read TGTGCCAGCATTGGGGGGGAAAACATTCAGTACTTC. Translating it yields CASIGGENIQYF.